This TCR beta chain was retrieved from a study of cytomegalovirus exposure and HLA in healthy donors. In the case of this clone: What it binds is unknown.

Overall study results and limits: The study assumed roughly uniform donor sequencing depth for presence/absence analyses. When the data were analyzed later, several of the most significant clusters appeared to be linked to common viral pathogens. Associated with cytomegalovirus, according to the listing, were 150 to 200 TCR beta chains. A later analysis linked a missense variant in DCLRE1C to the trimming of TCR beta V and J genes.

The primer mix had 60 Vbeta and 13 Jbeta primers. The table came from immunoSEQ multiplex PCR; TCRdb's copy has only in-frame clones and leaves some out. There are 200,000 or so clones in the sample; 78% occur only once, and approximately 5.4% lies in the top ten. Germline lookup yields CDR1 SGHTA and CDR2 FQGNSA. The CDR3 loop spans 13 amino acids. V lost 6 bases and J 5 bases, leaving 11 bases between the germline ends. The chain has TRBV7-2 and TRBJ1-3, with no clear D. The clonotype was recovered from a woman in her thirties in good health and CMV-seropositive. The sample taken for sequencing was PBMCs. The CDR3 sequence: CASRSGGRNTIYF. CDR3 bases: TGTGCCAGCAGGTCCGGAGGGAGAAACACCATATATTTT.